These 20 T cell receptor beta chains were all obtained from the same sample, sequenced in a study of patients and donors after allogeneic stem cell transplantation. MiXCR was run by TCRdb on the RT-PCR reads, yielding one entry per CDR3 protein. The table lists some 30,000 distinct CDR3 sequences, 37% of them singletons. Input material: blood, either unsorted or a sorted T cell fraction (not recorded which). These receptors originate from a human donor who was either an allogeneic HSCT recipient or a stem cell or donor lymphocyte infusion donor (not recorded which). It is not recorded whose cells these are; they may come from a transplant donor.

The V and J genes are TRBV10-3 and TRBJ2-1, with TRBD1 matching 7 bases. The CDR3 length is 14 residues. Trimming at V came to 10 bases and at J to 5 bases, leaving 11 bases not matched to a gene. Germline CDR1 reads ENHRY; CDR2 reads SYGVKD. This CDR3 reads CATATGWTNNEQFF. The CDR3 DNA reads TGTGCCACTGCGACAGGGTGGACCAACAATGAGCAGTTCTTC.

This clonotype turned up a few times. CDR3 sequence (DNA): TGCAGTGCCACGGGACTCACTGAAGCTTTCTTT. This codes for CSATGLTEAFF. The gene calls are TRBV20-1 and TRBJ1-1, with D perhaps TRBD1 (5 bases). This CDR3 is 11 amino acids long. Germline CDR1 and CDR2: DFQATT and SNEGSKA (reference sequence). Trimming cost V 6 bases and J 4 bases, with 9 bases left between them.

The rearrangement links TRBV7-9 to TRBJ2-7; D remains ambiguous. The germline V gene has CDR1 SEHNR and CDR2 FQNEAQ (reference sequence). The CDR3 is 12 amino acids. The germline V and J ends were trimmed by 7 bases and 3 bases, with 10 bases remaining between them. As DNA, the CDR3 is TGTGCCAGCAACGGATTCAACTACGAGCAGTACTTC. Its protein is CASNGFNYEQYF.

This chain uses TRBV7-2 with TRBJ1-5, with a weak D call TRBD1 (6 bases). Germline V CDR1 and CDR2: SGHTA, FQGNSA. The CDR3 consists of 16 residues. The V end lost 5 bases, the J end lost 3 bases, and 17 bases lay between the germline ends. The CDR3 loop is CASSPSRDMVNQPQHF. The CDR3 DNA sequence: TGTGCCAGCAGCCCGAGCCGGGACATGGTCAATCAGCCCCAGCATTTT.

The chain joins TRBV4-3 to TRBJ1-2, with D unclear. The V end was cut by 5 bases, the J end by 8 bases, with 18 bases between. The germline V gene encodes CDR1 LGHNA and CDR2 YSLEER. The CDR3 has 14 amino acids. The CDR3 nucleotides read TGCGCCAGCAGCAAAAGAGAGTTCGGGAACGGCTACACCTTC. Residues: CASSKREFGNGYTF.

The chain links TRBV24-1 to TRBJ2-1, with D possibly being TRBD1 (6 bases). Trimming took 9 bases from V and 5 from J, leaving 13 bases between them. The germline V gene encodes CDR1 KGHDR and CDR2 SFDVKD. This CDR3 is 13 amino acids long. The CDR3 bases are TGTGCCACCGCCCAGGGGCTCAACAATGAGCAGTTCTTC. Its translation: CATAQGLNNEQFF.

This clonotype came up a few times. V is TRBV20-1 and J is TRBJ1-6; D unclear. Germline CDR1 reads DFQATT; CDR2 reads SNEGSKA (reference sequence). CDR3 length: 17 residues. Between the trimmed V and J ends, which lost 0 bases and 0 bases, there was a span of 12 bases. In DNA, the CDR3 is TGCAGTGCTAGAGATCGGGCATGGGGCTCCTATAATTCACCCCTCCACTTT. As protein: CSARDRAWGSYNSPLHF.

This clonotype was picked up a small number of times. The chain employs TRBV6-5 and TRBJ1-1; tentative D call: TRBD1 (6 bases). This CDR3 comprises 14 residues. V was trimmed by 6 bases and J by 0 bases, leaving 11 bases between them. CDR1 and CDR2 from the germline V gene are MNHEY and SVGAGI. In DNA form, the CDR3 reads TGTGCCAGCAGACAGGGTTGGGTGAACACTGAAGCTTTCTTT. Amino acid sequence: CASRQGWVNTEAFF.

The CDR3 DNA follows: TGCAGCGTTGACAGACAGGGTGAAGCTTTCTTT. Its protein product is CSVDRQGEAFF. This rearrangement joins TRBV29-1 to TRBJ1-1; 7 bases match TRBD1. Germline assignment: CDR1 SQVTM and CDR2 ANQGSEA. The junction had 2 bases not matched to a gene; V was cut back by 3 bases and J by 7 bases. The CDR3 contains 11 residues.

Sample share makes this clonotype medium-sized (0.01 to 0.1%). V and J are TRBV7-8 and TRBJ1-5; TRBD1 is a possible D gene (6 bases). V was trimmed by 0 bases and J by 4 bases, leaving 7 bases between them. In germline, CDR1 is SGHVS, CDR2 FQNEAQ. This CDR3 is built from 14 residues. The CDR3 region is CASSLAGANQPQHF. As DNA, the CDR3 is TGTGCCAGCAGCTTAGCGGGGGCAAATCAGCCCCAGCATTTT.

The V gene is TRBV12-3 or TRBV12-4, the J gene TRBJ2-3, with D tentatively TRBD1 (6 bases). The V end lost 4 bases, the J end lost 7 bases, and 15 bases lay between the germline ends. This CDR3 comprises 14 residues. In DNA, the CDR3 is TGTGCCAGCAGTTCAGGGGCCGTTTATAATACGCAGTATTTT. It yields the protein CASSSGAVYNTQYF.

A remark on this clonotype: The junction and the germline gene differ at one end; a read error may be behind it. The chain links TRBV5-1 to TRBJ2-2, with D tentatively TRBD1 or TRBD2 (5 bases each). This CDR3 has 16 amino acids. The germline V gene encodes CDR1 SGHRS and CDR2 YFSETQ. CDR3 region: CASCLEVQGLTGELFF. CDR3 nucleotides: TGCGCCAGCTGCTTGGAGGTGCAGGGTCTCACCGGGGAGCTGTTTTTT.

This clonotype appeared a few times. The chain recombines TRBV4-2 with TRBJ2-7; D assignment may be TRBD1 or TRBD2 (5 bases each). Germline V gene lookup returns CDR1 LGHNA and CDR2 YNFKEQ. Trimming stripped 2 bases from V and 4 bases from J, with 9 bases between. CDR3 length: 13 residues. CDR3 DNA sequence: TGTGCCAGCAGCCAAATGGGGGATTACGAGCAGTACTTC. This codes for CASSQMGDYEQYF.

This clonotype turned up a few times. This sequence joins TRBV7-2 and TRBJ2-5, with unresolved D. Trimming removed 2 bases from V and 5 bases from J, with 9 bases in between. There are 13 residues in the CDR3. Per the germline V gene, CDR1 is SGHTA and CDR2 is FQGNSA. In DNA, the CDR3 is TGTGCCAGCAGCTTATCAGTATCGGAGACCCAGTACTTC. It translates to CASSLSVSETQYF.

This clonotype was found a few times. This chain connects TRBV6-6 to TRBJ1-6; 8 bases map to TRBD1. This CDR3 has 15 residues. The germline gives CDR1 MNHNY, CDR2 SVGAGI (reference sequence). With V trimmed by 5 bases and J by 7 bases, 7 bases remained unmatched. CDR3 DNA sequence: TGTGCCAGCAGTACACCAGGGGGCTCCAATTCACCCCTCCACTTT. Residues: CASSTPGGSNSPLHF.

As DNA, the CDR3 is TGTGCCAGCAGCTCGGGACTTCTCCGGGCAGATACGCAGTATTTT. Its translation: CASSSGLLRADTQYF. The rearrangement uses TRBV7-8 and TRBJ2-3; D perhaps matches TRBD2 (6 bases). Germline loops: CDR1 SGHVS, CDR2 FQNEAQ. V was shortened by 4 bases and J by 4 bases, with 15 bases between the two germline ends. The CDR3 length is 15 residues.

The chain carries TRBV6-5 and TRBJ2-7; TRBD2 is a possible D gene (5 bases). The CDR3 is made up of 16 amino acids. With 2 bases removed from V and 2 bases from J, the gap between germline ends came to 16 bases. The V gene's germline CDR1 is MNHEY and CDR2 SVGAGI. The CDR3 nucleotides are TGTGCCAGCAGTTACGAAGAGGGTCGGAGCGCCTACGAGCAGTACTTC. It translates to CASSYEEGRSAYEQYF.

V usage is TRBV11-3 and J usage is TRBJ2-3; 8 bases are shared with TRBD2. Germline CDR1 reads SGHNT; CDR2 reads YENEEA. The ends lost 5 bases at V and 4 bases at J; junction bases unmatched: 5. The CDR3 runs 14 residues. The CDR3 here is CASSHRGGSDTQYF. DNA of the CDR3: TGTGCCAGCAGCCACCGCGGGGGGTCAGATACGCAGTATTTT. Supplemented by reference TRBV11-3 and TRBJ2-3, the full variable domain reads EAGVVQSPRYKIIEKKQPVAFWCNPISGHNTLYWYLQNLGQGPELLIRYENEEAVDDSQLPKDRFSAERLKGVDSTLKIQPAELGDSAVYLCASSHRGGSDTQYFGPGTRLTVL.

This clonotype was found many times. V usage is TRBV20-1 and J usage is TRBJ2-3; 8 nucleotides line up with TRBD2. Trimming took 5 bases from V and 0 from J; bases not matched to a gene: 7. Germline V CDR1 and CDR2: DFQATT, SNEGSKA (reference sequence). The CDR3 consists of 15 residues. The CDR3 DNA is TGCAGTGCTCCAGAGGCGGGGGGAAGCACAGATACGCAGTATTTT. This translates into CSAPEAGGSTDTQYF.

This clonotype was found many times. The chain employs TRBV29-1 and TRBJ1-1; D perhaps matches TRBD1 (6 bases). V lost 7 bases, J lost 5 bases, and 17 bases lay in between. The CDR3 extends over 13 amino acids. The V gene's germline CDR1 is SQVTM and CDR2 ANQGSEA. This CDR3 reads CSAAAGARTEAFF. The CDR3 DNA is TGCAGCGCGGCAGCGGGGGCGCGAACTGAAGCTTTCTTT.